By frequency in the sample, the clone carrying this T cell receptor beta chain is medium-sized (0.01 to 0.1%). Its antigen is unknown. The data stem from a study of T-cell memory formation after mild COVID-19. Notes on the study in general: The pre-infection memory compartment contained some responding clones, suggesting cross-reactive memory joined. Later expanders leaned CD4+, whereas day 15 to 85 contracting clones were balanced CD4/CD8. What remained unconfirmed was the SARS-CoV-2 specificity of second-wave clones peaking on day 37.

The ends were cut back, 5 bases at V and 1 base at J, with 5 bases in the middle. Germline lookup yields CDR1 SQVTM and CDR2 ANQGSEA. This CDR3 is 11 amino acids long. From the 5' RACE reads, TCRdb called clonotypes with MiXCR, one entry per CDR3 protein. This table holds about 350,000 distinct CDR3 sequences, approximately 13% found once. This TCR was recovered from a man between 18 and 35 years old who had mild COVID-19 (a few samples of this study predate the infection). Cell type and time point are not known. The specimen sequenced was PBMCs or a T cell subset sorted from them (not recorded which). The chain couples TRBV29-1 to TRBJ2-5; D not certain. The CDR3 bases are TGCAGCGTTTGGATCCAAGAGACCCAGTACTTC. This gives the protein CSVWIQETQYF.